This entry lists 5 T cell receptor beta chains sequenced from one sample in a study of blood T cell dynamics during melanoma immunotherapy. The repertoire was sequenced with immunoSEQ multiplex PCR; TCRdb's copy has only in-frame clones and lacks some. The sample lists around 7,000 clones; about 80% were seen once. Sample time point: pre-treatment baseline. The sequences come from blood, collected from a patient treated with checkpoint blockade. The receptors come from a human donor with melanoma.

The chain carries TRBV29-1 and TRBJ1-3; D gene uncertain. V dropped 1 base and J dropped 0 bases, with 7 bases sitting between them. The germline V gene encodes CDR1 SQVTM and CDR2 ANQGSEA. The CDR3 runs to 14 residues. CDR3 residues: CSVEGGDSGNTIYF. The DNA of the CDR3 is TGCAGCGTTGAAGGCGGGGACTCTGGAAACACCATATATTTT.

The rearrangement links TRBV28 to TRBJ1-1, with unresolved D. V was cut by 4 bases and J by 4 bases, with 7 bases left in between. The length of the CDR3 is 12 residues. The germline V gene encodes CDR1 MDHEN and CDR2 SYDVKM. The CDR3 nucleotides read TGTGCCAGCAGTTCCCCGGGCACTGAAGCTTTCTTT. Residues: CASSSPGTEAFF. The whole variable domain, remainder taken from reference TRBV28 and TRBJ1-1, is DVKVTQSSRYLVKRTGEKVFLECVQDMDHENMFWYRQDPGLGLRLIYFSYDVKMKEKGDIPEGYSVSREKKERFSLILESASTNQTSMYLCASSSPGTEAFFGQGTRLTVV.

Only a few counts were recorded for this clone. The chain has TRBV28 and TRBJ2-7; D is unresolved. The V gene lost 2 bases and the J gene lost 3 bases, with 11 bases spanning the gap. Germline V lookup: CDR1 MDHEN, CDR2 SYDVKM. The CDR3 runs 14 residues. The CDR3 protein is CASSLPFPNYEQYF. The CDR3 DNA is TGTGCCAGCAGTTTACCTTTTCCCAACTACGAGCAGTACTTC.

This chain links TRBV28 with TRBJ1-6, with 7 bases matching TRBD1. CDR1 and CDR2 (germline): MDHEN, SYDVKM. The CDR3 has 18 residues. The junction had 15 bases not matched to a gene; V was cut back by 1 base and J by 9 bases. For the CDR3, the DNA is TGTGCCAGCAGTTTATTAGGGGGCGCGAGGGTTGGAAGTTCACCCCTCCACTTT. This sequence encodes CASSLLGGARVGSSPLHF. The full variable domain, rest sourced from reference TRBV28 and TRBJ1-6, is DVKVTQSSRYLVKRTGEKVFLECVQDMDHENMFWYRQDPGLGLRLIYFSYDVKMKEKGDIPEGYSVSREKKERFSLILESASTNQTSMYLCASSLLGGARVGSSPLHFGNGTRLTVT.

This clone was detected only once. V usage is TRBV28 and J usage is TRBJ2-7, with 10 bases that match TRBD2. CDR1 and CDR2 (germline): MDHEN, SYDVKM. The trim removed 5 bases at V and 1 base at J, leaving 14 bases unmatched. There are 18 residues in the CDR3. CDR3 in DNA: TGTGCCAGCAGTCCCCCCGGGCTAGCGGGAGCCTATTCCTACGAGCAGTACTTC. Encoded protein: CASSPPGLAGAYSYEQYF.